These 20 T cell receptor beta chains came from one sample sequenced in a study of T cells after yellow fever vaccination. One entry per CDR3 protein, called by TCRdb with MiXCR from the 5' RACE reads. This sample has more than 95,000 distinct CDR3 sequences, with 13% to 15% found just once. This specimen was CD8+ T cells sorted from PBMCs, taken 5 days after the yellow fever booster vaccination. Every receptor here comes from a man between 18 and 35 years old who received the YFV17D yellow fever vaccine.

The table lists this clonotype with a few counts. The chain recombines TRBV20-1 with TRBJ2-3; no reliable D call. With 4 bases removed from V and 7 bases from J, the gap between germline ends came to 18 bases. Germline V gives CDR1 DFQATT, CDR2 SNEGSKA (reference sequence). The CDR3 is 14 amino acids. The CDR3 loop is CSANRPNTGYTQYF. The CDR3 DNA is TGCAGTGCTAACCGGCCTAACACCGGGTATACGCAGTATTTT.

This clonotype was counted a single time. The chain employs TRBV4-1 and TRBJ2-5, with D maybe TRBD1 (6 bases). With 4 bases removed from V and 5 bases from J, the gap between germline ends came to 23 bases. Germline CDR1 is MGHRA and CDR2 is YSYEKL. The CDR3 has 17 amino acids. The chain's CDR3 is CASSPRGTPIAVETQYF. For the CDR3, the DNA is TGCGCCAGCAGCCCCAGGGGAACCCCTATTGCGGTGGAGACCCAGTACTTC.

The chain employs TRBV10-2 and TRBJ2-1, with D unclear. Germline CDR1 is WSHSY and CDR2 is SAAADI. Trimming shortened V by 9 bases and J by 7 bases, and 19 bases separated the two germline ends. The CDR3 totals 14 residues. CDR3 residues: CASSQPETWNEQFF. CDR3 nucleotide sequence: TGCGCCAGTAGCCAGCCCGAAACTTGGAATGAGCAGTTCTTC.

This clonotype was detected only a few times. The V gene is TRBV5-1, the J gene TRBJ2-7; D is uncertain. This CDR3 has 14 amino acids. The germline V gene has CDR1 SGHRS and CDR2 YFSETQ. V lost 2 bases, J lost 3 bases, and 12 bases lay in between. CDR3 amino acids: CASSLSGSYYEQYV. CDR3 in DNA: TGCGCCAGCAGCTTATCGGGCAGCTACTACGAGCAGTACGTC.

This clonotype was detected only a few times. The CDR3 DNA reads as TGCAGCGTTGGGGGGCCGGGACAGGGGAGCCACACCTTC. Translated: CSVGGPGQGSHTF. The rearrangement links TRBV29-1 to TRBJ1-2; the match to TRBD1 covers 10 bases. The CDR3 is made up of 13 amino acids. The germline V gene encodes CDR1 SQVTM and CDR2 ANQGSEA. Losses at the gene ends were 4 bases for V and 12 bases for J; bases not matched to a gene: 11.

The gene calls are TRBV4-3 and TRBJ2-2; D is unclear. The CDR3 loop spans 15 amino acids. The germline V gene has CDR1 LGHNA and CDR2 YSLEER. Trimming pared 4 bases from V and 9 bases from J, leaving 18 bases between. For the CDR3, the DNA is TGCGCCAGCAGCCCCAAGGGCCCCCTTCCCCGGGAGCTGTTTTTT. The encoded protein is CASSPKGPLPRELFF.

The genes are TRBV29-1 and TRBJ2-2; 11 nucleotides match TRBD2. Germline V gives CDR1 SQVTM, CDR2 ANQGSEA. There are 14 residues in the CDR3. V shed 7 bases and J 4 bases; nucleotides not matched to a gene: 5. This CDR3 reads CSARLAGFTGELFF. The CDR3 coding sequence is TGCAGCGCGAGACTAGCGGGGTTCACCGGGGAGCTGTTTTTT.

The chain is built from TRBV5-1 and TRBJ2-1, with 7 bases identical to TRBD1. Germline CDR1 SGHRS, CDR2 YFSETQ. The CDR3 has 16 residues. The V segment lost 3 bases and the J segment 4 bases; nucleotides outside the gene matches: 10. The CDR3 nucleotides are TGCGCCAGCAGCTCATCACCAGGACAGGATTACAATGAGCAGTTCTTC. The encoded protein is CASSSSPGQDYNEQFF.

The chain joins TRBV4-1 to TRBJ2-1; 7 bases match TRBD1. The CDR3 contains 13 residues. Germline CDR1 and CDR2: MGHRA and YSYEKL. J was trimmed by 7 bases and V by 4 bases; bases with no gene match: 4. The CDR3 spells CASSRTTGNEQFF. The CDR3 region has the DNA TGCGCCAGCAGCCGCACGACAGGGAATGAGCAGTTCTTC.

CDR3 DNA: TGTGCCAGCCCACCCCAAGGGCAGCAGGGTGCCGAGCAGTACGTC. It encodes CASPPQGQQGAEQYV. The chain joins TRBV6-1 to TRBJ2-7, with D tentatively TRBD1 (5 bases). The CDR3 has 15 amino acids. V lost 8 bases to trimming and J lost 6 bases, with 23 bases between them. From germline, CDR1 is MNHNS and CDR2 SASEGT.

This clonotype appeared a few times. The chain uses TRBV20-1 and TRBJ1-5; tentative D call: TRBD1 (5 bases). The CDR3 covers 16 residues. The germline gives CDR1 DFQATT, CDR2 SNEGSKA (reference sequence). With 1 base removed from V and 3 bases from J, the gap between germline ends came to 16 bases. The CDR3, as DNA: TGCAGTGCTAGAGTAGGGGATCGGCCGAACAATCAGCCCCAGCATTTT. Translation: CSARVGDRPNNQPQHF.

This clonotype was recorded only once. The chain employs TRBV9 and TRBJ2-3, with 7 bases matching TRBD2. The CDR3 contains 16 residues. J was trimmed by 0 bases and V by 6 bases; bases with no gene match: 10. Germline V lookup: CDR1 SGDLS, CDR2 YYNGEE. The CDR3 region has the DNA TGTGCCAGCACCCTACTCCGGGGGGATAGCACAGATACGCAGTATTTT. Translation gives CASTLLRGDSTDTQYF.

This chain uses TRBV7-6 with TRBJ2-5; D may be TRBD1 or TRBD2 (6 bases each). Deletions cut 3 bases from V and 4 bases from J, with 18 bases between. Germline CDR1 and CDR2: SGHVS and FNYEAQ. The CDR3 is 16 amino acids. CDR3 nucleotides: TGTGCCAGCAGCTTGGCCCACGGGGGCCGGATAGAGACCCAGTACTTC. This translates into CASSLAHGGRIETQYF.

V gene TRBV19 combines with J gene TRBJ2-5; tentative D call: TRBD2 (5 bases). Trimming pared 4 bases from V and 0 bases from J, leaving 12 bases between. Germline CDR1 is LNHDA and CDR2 is SQIVND (reference sequence). The CDR3 has 15 amino acids. CDR3 DNA: TGTGCCAGTAGTACAAGGACTGGATACCAAGAGACCCAGTACTTC. Its translation: CASSTRTGYQETQYF.

There are a few counts of this clonotype. This chain links TRBV5-1 with TRBJ1-1; no definite D call. The CDR3 totals 11 residues. V gave up 0 bases and J gave up 9 bases, with 6 bases separating them. Germline CDR1 and CDR2: SGHRS and YFSETQ. The DNA for the CDR3 is TGCGCCAGCAGCTTGGGTGAGAAAGCTTTCTTT. Translation gives CASSLGEKAFF.

This clonotype was detected only a few times. J is TRBJ1-1 and V is TRBV27; D is unresolved. CDR3 size: 16 residues. V was shortened by 3 bases and J by 4 bases, with 18 bases between the two germline ends. CDR1 is MNHEY, CDR2 SMNVEV, per germline (reference sequence). This chain's CDR3 is CASSLGSPAWATEAFF. The DNA for the CDR3 is TGTGCCAGCAGTTTGGGGAGTCCGGCCTGGGCCACTGAAGCTTTCTTT.

Only a few counts were recorded for this clonotype. The chain couples TRBV7-6 to TRBJ1-1; 7 nucleotides agree with TRBD1. The CDR3 sequence is 12 residues long. Germline values: CDR1 SGHVS, CDR2 FNYEAQ. The V gene end was trimmed by 5 bases and the J gene end by 5 bases; junction bases not matched to a gene: 2. The CDR3 coding sequence is TGTGCCAGCAGCCAGACAGGGACTGAAGCTTTCTTT. This encodes CASSQTGTEAFF.

The gene calls are TRBV30 and TRBJ1-1; D unclear. Trimming shortened V by 2 bases and J by 3 bases, and 10 bases separated the two germline ends. The germline gives CDR1 GTSNPN, CDR2 SVGIG (reference sequence). This CDR3 is built from 13 residues. CDR3 sequence reads: CAWSPQSYTEAFF. The DNA of the CDR3 is TGTGCCTGGAGTCCTCAGAGTTACACTGAAGCTTTCTTT.

The rearrangement uses TRBV27 and TRBJ1-1; no firm D call. This CDR3 contains 12 residues. Trimming took 4 bases from V and 5 from J, leaving 8 bases between them. Germline-derived CDR1 and CDR2 are MNHEY and SMNVEV (reference sequence). The CDR3: CASSSPQTEAFF. In DNA, the CDR3 is TGTGCCAGCAGTTCCCCCCAGACTGAAGCTTTCTTT.

This clonotype was seen just once. The V call is TRBV19, the J call TRBJ2-1, with a tentative D call TRBD2 (7 bases). This CDR3 has 15 amino acids. V was pared by 7 bases and J by 2 bases, with 15 bases between. Per the germline V gene, CDR1 is LNHDA and CDR2 is SQIVND (reference sequence). The CDR3 reads CASTIGGGAYNEQFF. Written as DNA, the CDR3 is TGTGCCAGTACCATCGGCGGGGGCGCCTACAATGAGCAGTTCTTC.